This T cell receptor beta chain emerged from a study of early T cells in non-severe SARS-CoV-2 infection. As regards this clonotype: Its ends do not fully match the called genes, so a read error is possible.

Unique molecular identifiers tagged individual cDNA molecules. In TCRdb, the 5' RACE reads were re-called with MiXCR into one record per CDR3 protein. The data show some 59,000 distinct CDR3 sequences, around 9.3% seen once. Germline V gives CDR1 SNHLY, CDR2 FYNNEI. The CDR3 loop spans 14 amino acids. The TCR sequence derives from an adult who was a healthcare worker with PCR-confirmed SARS-CoV-2 infection or an uninfected control (not recorded which). The material sequenced was whole blood. The V gene is TRBV2, the J gene TRBJ1-2; no reliable D call. The CDR3 reads CASSEEWTDYYESF. Written as DNA, the CDR3 is TGTGCCAGCAGTGAAGAATGGACCGACTACTATGAGTCCTTC.